The subject of this entry is one T cell receptor (beta chain). A junction end diverges from the germline sequence, so it may reflect a read error. The record originates from a study of blood T cell repertoires in COVID-19. Study context: Donors in the United States, Italy and Spain gave samples during acute or convalescent COVID-19. T cells, B-cell-depleted T cells, or PBMCs provided the cDNA or gDNA that served as material.

The CDR3 sequence is 12 residues long. Germline CDR1 is LNHNV and CDR2 is YYDKDF (reference sequence). The repertoire was sequenced with immunoSEQ multiplex PCR; TCRdb's copy has only in-frame clones and lacks some. The sample holds more than 300,000 clones, more than 85% seen once. Sample: PBMCs or T cells enriched from blood (not recorded which). The sequence was collected from a woman in her 30s who had been exposed to COVID-19. This chain connects TRBV15 to TRBJ2-3; TRBD2 might be the D (6 bases). CDR3 protein: CATRENTGTLRF. The CDR3 nucleotides read TGTGCCACCAGGGAGAACACCGGGACTCTTCGTTTT. The variable domain in full, completed from reference TRBV15 and TRBJ2-3, reads DAMVIQNPRYQVTQFGKPVTLSCSQTLNHNVMYWYQQKSSQAPKLLFHYYDKDFNNEADTPDNFQSRRPNTSFCFLDIRSPGLGDTAMYLCATRENTGTLRFGPGTRLTVL.